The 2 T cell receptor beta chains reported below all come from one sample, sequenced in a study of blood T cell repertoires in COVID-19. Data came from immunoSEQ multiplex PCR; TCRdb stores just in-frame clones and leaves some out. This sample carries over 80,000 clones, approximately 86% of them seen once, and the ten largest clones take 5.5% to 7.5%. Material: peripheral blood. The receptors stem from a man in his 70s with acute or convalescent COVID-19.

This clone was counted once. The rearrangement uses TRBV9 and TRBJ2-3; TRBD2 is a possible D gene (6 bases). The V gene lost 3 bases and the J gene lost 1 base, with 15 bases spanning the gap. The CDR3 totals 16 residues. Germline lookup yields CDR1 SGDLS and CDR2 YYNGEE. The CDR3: CASSAGEGVGTDTQYF. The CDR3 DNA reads TGTGCCAGCAGCGCGGGGGAAGGGGTTGGCACAGATACGCAGTATTTT.

The CDR3 here is CASSRNLLAGAVYNEQFF. The CDR3 DNA follows: TGTGCCAGCAGCCGGAACCTCCTAGCGGGAGCAGTCTACAATGAGCAGTTCTTC. V is TRBV7-9 and J is TRBJ2-1; 10 bases are a match to TRBD2. This CDR3 has 18 residues. Germline assignment: CDR1 SEHNR and CDR2 FQNEAQ (reference sequence). Losses at the gene ends were 5 bases for V and 3 bases for J; bases not matched to a gene: 13.